This paragraph reports one T cell receptor beta chain. This entry belongs to a study of cytomegalovirus exposure and HLA in healthy donors. This PCR relied on a set of 60 Vbeta primers and 13 Jbeta primers. The assay was immunoSEQ multiplex PCR, and TCRdb's table has in-frame clones only and misses some. Here the sample spans some 160,000 clones, more than 70% being singletons. V lost 5 bases and J lost 7; bases outside the gene matches: 6. This CDR3 region has 14 residues. Germline CDR1 reads SEHNR; CDR2 reads FQNEAQ (reference sequence). The source material was PBMCs. The TCR sequence derives from a male donor in good health and CMV-seropositive. The chain employs TRBV7-9 and TRBJ1-5, with TRBD1 matching over 9 bases. The CDR3 bases are TGTGCCAGCAGCCGGACAGGGGCTGGCCAGCCCCAGCATTTT. Encoded protein: CASSRTGAGQPQHF.